What follows describes a single T cell receptor (beta chain). Methods used by the authors: Reference gene primer amplification in the assay estimated nucleated cell counts. Clones were sequenced by immunoSEQ multiplex PCR, and TCRdb holds only the in-frame ones, with some missing. Clonal size and the V and J genes are those of that table, whereas D and trimming came from the DNA. The data show a few hundred thousand clones, 90% seen once. Germline CDR1 SGHVS, CDR2 FNYEAQ. V lost 2 bases and J lost 2, with 20 bases in between. The CDR3 is 18 amino acids. This sample was included in a study of blood T cell repertoires in COVID-19. The wider study: There were acute and convalescent COVID-19 samples, and they came from the United States, Italy and Spain.

Cohorts were determined from participant-reported clinical history. This TCR came from a man aged 30 to 39 who had been exposed to COVID-19. The V call is TRBV7-6, the J call TRBJ2-3, with D maybe TRBD2 (6 bases). Material: PBMCs or T cells enriched from blood (not recorded which). This chain's CDR3 is CASSLRPGVAPYTDTQYF. Written as DNA, the CDR3 is TGTGCCAGCAGCTTACGTCCGGGGGTCGCCCCTTACACAGATACGCAGTATTTT.